This T cell receptor (beta chain) was obtained from a study of technical replicates of blood from a few donors. CDR3 length equals 15 residues. The germline gives CDR1 SNHLY, CDR2 FYNNEI. V was pared by 5 bases and J by 0 bases, with 6 bases of the junction left unmatched. The table came from immunoSEQ multiplex PCR; TCRdb's copy has only in-frame clones and leaves some out. This sample has some 94,000 clones, with 90% to 97% found just once. Sequencing was performed on T cells isolated from PBMCs. The J gene is TRBJ1-1, the V gene TRBV2, with 7 bases identical to TRBD1. This TCR was recovered from a human donor in good health. DNA of the CDR3: TGTGCCAGCAGTTGGGACAGTTCCATGAACACTGAAGCTTTCTTT. Translating it yields CASSWDSSMNTEAFF.